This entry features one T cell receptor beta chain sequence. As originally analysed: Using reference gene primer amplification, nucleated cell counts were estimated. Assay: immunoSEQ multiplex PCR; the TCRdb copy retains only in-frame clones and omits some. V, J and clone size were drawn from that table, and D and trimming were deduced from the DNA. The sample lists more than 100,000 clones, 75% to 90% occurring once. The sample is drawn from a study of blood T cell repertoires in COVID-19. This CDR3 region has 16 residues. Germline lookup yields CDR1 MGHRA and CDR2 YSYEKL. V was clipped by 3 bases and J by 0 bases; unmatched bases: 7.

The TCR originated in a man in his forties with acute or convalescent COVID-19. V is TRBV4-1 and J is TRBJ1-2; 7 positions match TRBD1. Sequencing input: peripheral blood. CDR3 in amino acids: CASSHEQGRSNYGYTF. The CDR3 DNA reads TGCGCCAGCAGCCATGAACAGGGGCGTTCTAACTATGGCTACACCTTC.